These 2 T cell receptor beta chains share one sample of origin, sequenced in a study of identical twins. TCRdb re-analysed the 5' RACE reads in MiXCR, keeping a single row per CDR3 protein. The sample lists about 490,000 distinct CDR3 sequences; nearly 15% were seen once. The same data also went into a second study, on yellow fever vaccine responses in identical twins.

The sample was CD4+ T cells sorted from blood. Receptor source: a woman younger than 30 in good health.

This clonotype was counted only a few times. The chain combines TRBV12-3 or TRBV12-4 with TRBJ2-7, with a weak D call TRBD2 (6 bases). There are 11 residues in the CDR3. V was shortened by 3 bases and J by 9 bases, with 9 bases between the two germline ends. CDR3 sequence (DNA): TGTGCCAGCAGTTTGGGAGGTGGGCAGTACGTC. Amino acid sequence: CASSLGGGQYV.

The table lists this clonotype with a few counts. The chain links TRBV6-1 to TRBJ2-5, with 7 bases that match TRBD1. V was pared by 3 bases and J by 1 base, with 5 bases of the junction left unmatched. The CDR3 covers 15 residues. CDR1 is MNHNS and CDR2 is SASEGT in the germline V gene. The CDR3 is CASSEDRLIQETQYF. The CDR3 DNA is TGTGCCAGCAGTGAGGACAGGTTGATCCAAGAGACCCAGTACTTC.